The sequence of this T cell receptor beta chain was determined in a study of blood T cell repertoires in COVID-19. TCRdb's copy holds only in-frame clones and misses some; the assay was immunoSEQ multiplex PCR. The sample includes roughly 200,000 clones, 82% seen only once; the top ten take about 12%. The germline V gene has CDR1 SGHRS and CDR2 YFSETQ. The CDR3 has 13 amino acids. V dropped 4 bases and J dropped 1 base, with 8 bases sitting between them. The sequenced sample was PBMCs or T cells enriched from blood (not recorded which). The rearrangement uses TRBV5-1 and TRBJ2-5; no clear D. The TCR comes from a man in his forties who had recovered from COVID-19. The CDR3 region has the DNA TGCGCCAGCAGCAGAGAACTCCAAGAGACCCAGTACTTC. Protein product: CASSRELQETQYF. The complete variable domain, with remaining parts taken from reference TRBV5-1 and TRBJ2-5, reads KAGVTQTPRYLIKTRGQQVTLSCSPISGHRSVSWYQQTPGQGLQFLFEYFSETQRNKGNFPGRFSGRQFSNSRSEMNVSTLELGDSALYLCASSRELQETQYFGPGTRLLVL.